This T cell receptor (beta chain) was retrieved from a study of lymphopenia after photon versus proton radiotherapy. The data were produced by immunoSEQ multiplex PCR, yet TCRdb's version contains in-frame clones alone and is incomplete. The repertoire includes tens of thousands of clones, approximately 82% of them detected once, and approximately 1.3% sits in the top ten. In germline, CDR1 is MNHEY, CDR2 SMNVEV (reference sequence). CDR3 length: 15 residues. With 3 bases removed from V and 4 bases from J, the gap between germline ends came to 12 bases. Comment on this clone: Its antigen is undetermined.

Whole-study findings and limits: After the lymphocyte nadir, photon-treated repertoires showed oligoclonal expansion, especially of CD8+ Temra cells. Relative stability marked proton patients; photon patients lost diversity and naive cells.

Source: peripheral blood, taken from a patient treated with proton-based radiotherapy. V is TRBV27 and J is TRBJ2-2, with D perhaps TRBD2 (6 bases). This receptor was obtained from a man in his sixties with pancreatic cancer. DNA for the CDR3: TGTGCCAGCAGTTTCTACGGGAGTGGCACCGGGGAGCTGTTTTTT. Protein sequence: CASSFYGSGTGELFF.